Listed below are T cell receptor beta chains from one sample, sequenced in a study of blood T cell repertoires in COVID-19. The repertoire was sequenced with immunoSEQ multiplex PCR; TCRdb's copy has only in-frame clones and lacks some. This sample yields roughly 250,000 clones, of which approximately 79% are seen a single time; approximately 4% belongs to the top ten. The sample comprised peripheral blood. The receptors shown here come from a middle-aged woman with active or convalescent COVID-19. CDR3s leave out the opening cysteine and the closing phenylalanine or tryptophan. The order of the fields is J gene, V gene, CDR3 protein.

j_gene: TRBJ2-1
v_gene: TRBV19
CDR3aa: ASSTLAGGTNEQF

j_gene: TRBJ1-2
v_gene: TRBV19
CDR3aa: ASRVTGDNGYT

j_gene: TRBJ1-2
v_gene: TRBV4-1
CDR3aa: ASSQDWAGTSYGYT

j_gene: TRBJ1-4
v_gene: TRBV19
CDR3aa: ASSVLTGNPEKLF

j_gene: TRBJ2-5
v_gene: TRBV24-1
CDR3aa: ATSDHSGGAEETQY

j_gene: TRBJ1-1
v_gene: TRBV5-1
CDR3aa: ASRIGRSSGNTEAF

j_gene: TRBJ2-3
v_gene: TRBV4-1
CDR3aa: ASSPPSPDYADTQY

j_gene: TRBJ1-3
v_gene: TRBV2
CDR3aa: ASGRQGSRSGNTIY

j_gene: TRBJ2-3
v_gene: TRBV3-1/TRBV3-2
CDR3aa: ASSQTSGRTDTQY

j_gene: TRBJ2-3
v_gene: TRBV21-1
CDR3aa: ASSTRTSATDTQY

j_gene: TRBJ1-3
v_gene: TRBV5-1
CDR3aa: ASSLSPGGNTIY

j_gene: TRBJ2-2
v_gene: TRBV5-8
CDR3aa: ASSLRLAGDPNTGELF

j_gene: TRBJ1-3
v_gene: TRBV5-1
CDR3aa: ASSLESVSGNTIY

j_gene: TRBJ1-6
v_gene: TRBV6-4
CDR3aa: ASSEARGSPLH

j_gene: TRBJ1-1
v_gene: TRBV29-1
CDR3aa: SVREGGQLEAF

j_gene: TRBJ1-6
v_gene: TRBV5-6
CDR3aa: ASSLGLGGNSPLH

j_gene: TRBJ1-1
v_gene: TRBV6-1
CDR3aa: ASSEHNRRGSTEAF

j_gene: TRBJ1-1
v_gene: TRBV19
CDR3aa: ASTRRRGPAPDTEAF

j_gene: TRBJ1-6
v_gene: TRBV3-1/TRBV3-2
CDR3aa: ASSQVGGNDSPLH

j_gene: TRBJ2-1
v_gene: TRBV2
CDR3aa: ASAGAGAGSSYNEQF

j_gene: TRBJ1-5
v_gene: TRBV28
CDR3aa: ASSLLIQRGTGVLSNQPQH

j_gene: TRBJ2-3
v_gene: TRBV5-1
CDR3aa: ASSLRLEADTQY

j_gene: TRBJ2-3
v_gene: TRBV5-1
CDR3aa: ASSPMAGTDTQY

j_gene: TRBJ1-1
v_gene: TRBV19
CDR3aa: ASSLGTGGTEAF

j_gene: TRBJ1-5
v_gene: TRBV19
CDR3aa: ASSRTGANQPQH

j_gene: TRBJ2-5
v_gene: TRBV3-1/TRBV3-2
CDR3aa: ASSLAGIQETQY

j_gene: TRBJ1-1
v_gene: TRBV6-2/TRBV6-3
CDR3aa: ASSYSTWTEAF

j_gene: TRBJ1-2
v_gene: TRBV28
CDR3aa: ASSSNGYT

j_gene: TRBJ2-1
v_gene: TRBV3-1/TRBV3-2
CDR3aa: ASSQDTWGGGREQF

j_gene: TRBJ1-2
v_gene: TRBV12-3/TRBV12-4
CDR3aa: ASRDRGGYT

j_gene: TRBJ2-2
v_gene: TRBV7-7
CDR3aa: ASSGSGAVNTGELF

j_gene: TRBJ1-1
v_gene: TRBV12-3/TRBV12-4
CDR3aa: ASSLGGEAF

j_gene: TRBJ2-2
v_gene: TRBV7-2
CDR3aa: ASSFRGGLAGELF

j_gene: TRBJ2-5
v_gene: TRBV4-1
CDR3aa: ASSQRGLGGLETQY

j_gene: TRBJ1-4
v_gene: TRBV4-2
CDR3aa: ASSQWTGPNEKLF

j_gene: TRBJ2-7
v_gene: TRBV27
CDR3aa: ASSLYPCGSGDCEQY

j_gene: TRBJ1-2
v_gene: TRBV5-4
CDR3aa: ASGAPGTLNYGYT

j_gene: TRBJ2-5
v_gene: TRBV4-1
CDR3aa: ASSQPDRVQETQY

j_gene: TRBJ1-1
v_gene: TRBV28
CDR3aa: ASSRTGAPEAF

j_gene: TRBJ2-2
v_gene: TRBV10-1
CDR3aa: ASSHEEGQGSTGELF

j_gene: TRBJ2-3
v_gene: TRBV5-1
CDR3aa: ASSPTTSGGGTDTQY

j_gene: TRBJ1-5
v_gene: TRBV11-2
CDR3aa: ASSLVAGDQPQH

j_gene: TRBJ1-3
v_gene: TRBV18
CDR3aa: ASSPRGQGGNTIY

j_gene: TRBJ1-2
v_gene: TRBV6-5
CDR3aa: ASSYSGTGGFYGYT

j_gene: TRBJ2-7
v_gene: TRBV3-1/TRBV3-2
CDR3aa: ASSQPGVMGEQY

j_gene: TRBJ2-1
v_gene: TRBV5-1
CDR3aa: ASSPAGREQF